These T cell receptor beta chains were read from a single sample in a study of T cell responses to AZD1222 COVID-19 vaccine. Libraries were prepared by immunoSEQ multiplex PCR; TCRdb keeps only in-frame clonotypes and omits some of them. The sample gives approximately 100,000 clones, roughly 89% of which show up once; 16% is in the top ten. The sequenced sample was peripheral blood, obtained on day 0 of AZD1222 vaccination. The receptors derive from an adult in good health. Both conserved end residues are part of each CDR3.

v_gene	j_gene	len	CDR3aa
TRBV2	TRBJ2-6	18	CASSEMGSPDSGANVLTF
TRBV7-9	TRBJ1-2	16	CASSLATDQTNYGYTF
TRBV5-4	TRBJ1-6	16	CASSLEGRINNSPLHF
TRBV5-4	TRBJ1-1	14	CASSLGGRNTEAFF
TRBV15	TRBJ1-6	16	CATSRGQGPYNSPLHF
TRBV7-9	TRBJ2-1	13	CASSFTGMGEQFF
TRBV21-1	TRBJ1-1	14	CASRAGTGNTEAFF
TRBV29-1	TRBJ1-5	11	CSVGLRDRELF
TRBV19	TRBJ1-5	14	CASSMGVSNQPQHF
TRBV6-4	TRBJ1-5	15	CASIERVSIKQPQHF
TRBV10-1	TRBJ2-3	16	CASSESRGSGTDTQYF
TRBV19	TRBJ1-1	12	CASRQVNTEAFF
TRBV4-1	TRBJ2-1	17	CASSQDLAGEMMDEQFF
TRBV5-8	TRBJ2-7	16	CASSFQGAPSSYEQYF
TRBV2	TRBJ2-5	13	CASARDVEETQYF
TRBV11-2	TRBJ1-6	17	CASSLVTSSSYNSPLHF
TRBV3-1/TRBV3-2	TRBJ1-5	13	CASSPQTKEPQHF
TRBV5-5	TRBJ2-7	12	CASSRALYEQYF
TRBV11-2	TRBJ1-2	12	CASSAIVGGYTF
TRBV7-9	TRBJ1-1	16	CASSSLPEEGDTEAFF
TRBV28	TRBJ1-2	13	CASSLAAFYGYTF
TRBV7-9	TRBJ2-1	16	CASSLISGSSYNEQFF
TRBV9	TRBJ2-2	17	CASSSEDRLANTGELFF
TRBV5-4	TRBJ1-4	16	CASSLAGTGGNEKLFF
TRBV6-5	TRBJ2-7	14	CASSRLAGTNEQYF
TRBV12-3/TRBV12-4	TRBJ2-7	12	CASQRVNYEQYF
TRBV27	TRBJ1-2	17	CASSSRDRGKPGHGYTF
TRBV6-6	TRBJ1-5	13	CASSYSSNQPQHF
TRBV3-1/TRBV3-2	TRBJ2-5	13	CASSQGSWETQYF
TRBV7-8	TRBJ1-1	13	CASSFGGGTEAFF
TRBV10-3	TRBJ2-1	12	CAISVSSDEQFF
TRBV6-1	TRBJ2-2	15	CASSEPGRNTGELFF
TRBV5-1	TRBJ1-4	15	CASSLSGRYPEKLFF
TRBV3-1/TRBV3-2	TRBJ2-7	14	CASSQDPGVYEQYF
TRBV5-1	TRBJ2-7	15	CASAFAQDTFYEQYF
TRBV7-9	TRBJ2-1	15	CASSLNSGAYNEQFF
TRBV27	TRBJ1-1	14	CASSSGLGNTEAFF
TRBV6-5	TRBJ1-2	13	CASSRFPNYGYTF
TRBV5-6	TRBJ1-1	13	CASSWGVNTEAFF
TRBV7-3	TRBJ2-2	15	CASSRGGDNTGELFF
TRBV9	TRBJ1-5	14	CASSAQGSNQPQHF